The rows below give T cell receptor beta chains drawn from one sample of a study of T-cell memory formation after mild COVID-19. TCRdb re-derived calls from the 5' RACE reads in MiXCR, one entry per CDR3 protein. The sample carries some 290,000 distinct CDR3 sequences, about a sixth recorded once. The sequenced sample was PBMCs or a T cell subset sorted from them (not recorded which). The source of these receptors is a man aged 18 to 29 who had mild COVID-19 (a few samples of this study predate the infection). Cell type and time point are not known. Both conserved end residues are part of each CDR3. D genes are given only for firm matches. Clone sizes are given selectively: once, few, many, or a class where the clone is expanded.

clone_size,j_call,d_call,v_call,cdr3_length,cdr3_aa,cdr3_nt
.,TRBJ2-5,TRBD1,TRBV9,13,CASSVSQGETQYF,TGTGCCAGCAGCGTCTCACAGGGGGAGACCCAGTACTTC
.,TRBJ2-5,TRBD2,TRBV27,14,CASSLRAGEETQYF,TGTGCCAGCAGTTTACGGGCGGGGGAAGAGACCCAGTACTTC
.,TRBJ2-2,.,TRBV6-1,12,CATRAFTGELFF,TGTGCCACCCGGGCCTTCACCGGGGAGCTGTTTTTT
few,TRBJ2-3,TRBD2,TRBV12-3/TRBV12-4,16,CASSPWTSGGSDTQYF,TGTGCCAGCAGTCCCTGGACTAGCGGGGGGTCAGATACGCAGTATTTT
.,TRBJ1-2,.,TRBV12-5,14,CASGAQGGQEDYTF,TGTGCTAGTGGTGCCCAGGGTGGCCAGGAAGACTACACCTTC
.,TRBJ1-2,.,TRBV12-3/TRBV12-4,13,CASTATEGYGYTF,TGTGCCAGCACCGCGACAGAGGGGTATGGCTACACCTTC
.,TRBJ2-5,.,TRBV6-5,16,CASSYSSAGPMETQYF,TGTGCCAGCAGTTACTCGTCTGCGGGCCCAATGGAGACCCAGTACTTC
.,TRBJ2-7,TRBD1,TRBV6-5,13,CASSETGTGKQYF,TGTGCCAGCAGTGAAACCGGGACAGGGAAGCAGTACTTC
few,TRBJ2-1,.,TRBV20-1,11,CSAKSADEQFF,TGCAGTGCAAAATCGGCGGATGAGCAGTTCTTC
.,TRBJ2-2,.,TRBV5-5,14,CASSSDPGTGELFF,TGTGCCAGCAGCTCTGACCCGGGAACCGGGGAGCTGTTTTTT
.,TRBJ1-2,.,TRBV12-3/TRBV12-4,13,CASRPGRVYGYTF,TGTGCCAGCAGACCCGGACGGGTCTATGGCTACACCTTC
.,TRBJ2-2,TRBD2,TRBV6-6,15,CATKQKRGWTGELFF,TGTGCCACCAAGCAGAAGCGGGGGTGGACCGGGGAGCTGTTTTTT
.,TRBJ2-6,.,TRBV12-3/TRBV12-4,15,CASRPEAWKANVLTF,TGTGCCAGCAGACCTGAGGCATGGAAGGCCAACGTCCTGACTTTC
many,TRBJ2-5,.,TRBV28,14,CASSLFGAGETQYF,TGTGCCAGCAGTTTGTTTGGGGCGGGAGAGACCCAGTACTTC
.,TRBJ2-5,.,TRBV20-1,15,CSIRSSGQSPETQYF,TGCAGTATACGTAGTAGCGGCCAGAGTCCGGAGACCCAGTACTTC
.,TRBJ1-2,.,TRBV7-3,14,CASSPFDQDYGYTF,TGTGCCAGCAGCCCGTTCGATCAGGACTATGGCTACACCTTC
.,TRBJ1-4,.,TRBV29-1,16,CSVGDRNRREDEKLFF,TGCAGCGTGGGCGACAGGAACCGCCGGGAGGATGAAAAACTGTTTTTT
many,TRBJ2-2,.,TRBV2,11,CASSRTGELFF,TGCGCCAGCAGCCGGACCGGGGAGCTGTTTTTT
many,TRBJ1-5,.,TRBV25-1,17,CASSESNRAIDNQPQHF,TGTGCCAGCAGTGAATCAAACAGGGCAATCGACAATCAGCCCCAGCATTTT
.,TRBJ2-3,.,TRBV7-8,17,CASSLCRDFLSTDTQYF,TGTGCCAGCAGCTTGTGCCGGGACTTCCTTAGCACAGATACGCAGTATTTT
few,TRBJ2-3,.,TRBV5-1,11,CASSIQDTQYF,TGCGCCAGCAGCATACAGGATACGCAGTATTTT
many,TRBJ2-1,.,TRBV12-3/TRBV12-4,13,CASSPRSGNEQFF,TGTGCCAGCAGTCCCCGTTCCGGCAATGAGCAGTTCTTC
.,TRBJ1-5,.,TRBV18,14,CASSPTGFNQPQHF,TGTGCCAGCTCACCAACGGGTTTCAATCAGCCCCAGCATTTT
.,TRBJ1-1,.,TRBV5-1,14,CASSWQGYGTEAFF,TGCGCCAGCAGCTGGCAGGGGTACGGCACTGAAGCTTTCTTT
.,TRBJ1-1,TRBD1,TRBV6-2/TRBV6-3,12,CASSTGTGNAFF,TGTGCCAGCAGCACCGGGACAGGGAACGCTTTCTTT
few,TRBJ1-5,.,TRBV7-9,14,CASSYLGPGQPQHF,TGTGCCAGCAGCTACCTCGGCCCGGGGCAGCCCCAGCATTTT
.,TRBJ1-1,TRBD1,TRBV20-1,17,CSARDLRGGQLNTEAFF,TGCAGTGCTAGAGATCTTCGGGGGGGACAGTTGAACACTGAAGCTTTCTTT
few,TRBJ2-1,TRBD1,TRBV19,15,CASSPTGTGANEQFF,TGTGCCAGTAGTCCGACCGGGACAGGGGCTAATGAGCAGTTCTTC
few,TRBJ2-7,.,TRBV29-1,11,CSAIRTYEQYF,TGCAGCGCCATTAGGACCTACGAGCAGTACTTC
.,TRBJ2-5,TRBD1,TRBV18,16,CASSPTGGTLRETQYF,TGTGCCAGCTCACCGACAGGGGGTACCCTCCGGGAGACCCAGTACTTC
.,TRBJ1-1,.,TRBV10-3,14,CAISESPRDTEAFF,TGTGCCATCAGTGAGTCTCCCAGGGACACTGAAGCTTTCTTT
many,TRBJ2-1,.,TRBV4-3,13,CASSQDKGLEGFF,TGCGCCAGCAGCCAAGATAAGGGACTCGAGGGGTTCTTC
.,TRBJ2-1,TRBD2,TRBV12-3/TRBV12-4,13,CAVRTSGGIEQFF,TGTGCCGTTAGGACTAGCGGAGGAATTGAGCAGTTCTTC
few,TRBJ2-1,.,TRBV29-1,14,CSVPLGGGANEQFF,TGCAGCGTCCCCCTGGGCGGTGGAGCCAATGAGCAGTTCTTC
few,TRBJ1-5,TRBD1,TRBV4-1,16,CASSQRTGGANQPQHF,TGCGCCAGCAGCCAAAGGACAGGGGGCGCGAATCAGCCCCAGCATTTT
many,TRBJ2-7,TRBD2,TRBV20-1,13,CSAGRGGAGEQYF,TGCAGTGCTGGTCGCGGGGGGGCAGGCGAGCAGTACTTC
.,TRBJ1-4,.,TRBV29-1,12,CSVEEVSGGTFF,TGCAGCGTTGAAGAAGTTTCCGGGGGAACCTTTTTT
.,TRBJ1-1,.,TRBV6-2/TRBV6-3,10,CASIRGTEAF,TGTGCCAGCATCCGGGGAACTGAAGCTTTT
many,TRBJ2-5,TRBD1,TRBV4-1,15,CASSPHGTGIETQYF,TGCGCCAGCAGCCCACACGGGACAGGGATAGAGACCCAGTACTTC
many,TRBJ1-1,TRBD1,TRBV5-5,15,CASSFLGQGDTEAFF,TGTGCCAGCAGTTTTCTGGGACAGGGGGACACTGAAGCTTTCTTT
.,TRBJ2-3,.,TRBV3-1,14,CASSQELYTDTQYF,TGTGCCAGCAGCCAAGAGCTCTACACAGATACGCAGTATTTT
.,TRBJ2-2,.,TRBV7-9,14,CASYWTSGTGELFF,TGTGCCAGCTACTGGACAAGCGGGACCGGGGAGCTGTTTTTT
few,TRBJ2-7,.,TRBV11-3,14,CASSLGTVDYEQYF,TGTGCCAGCAGCTTAGGGACGGTCGACTACGAGCAGTACTTC
.,TRBJ2-2,.,TRBV3-2,17,CASSQEGRGANTGELFF,TGTGCCAGCAGCCAAGAAGGGCGGGGAGCAAACACCGGGGAGCTGTTTTTT
.,TRBJ1-1,.,TRBV12-3/TRBV12-4,13,CASSLWTHTEAFF,TGTGCCAGCAGTTTATGGACCCACACTGAAGCTTTCTTT
.,TRBJ2-3,.,TRBV7-2,16,CASSLARWGSTDTQYF,TGTGCCAGCAGCTTAGCGCGGTGGGGGAGCACAGATACGCAGTATTTT
.,TRBJ2-3,TRBD2,TRBV6-5,18,CASSGTSNSPRPAGTQYF,TGTGCCAGCAGTGGGACTAGCAACTCACCTCGGCCTGCGGGTACGCAGTATTTT
.,TRBJ2-2,TRBD2,TRBV7-6,16,CASSLQAGVNTGELFF,TGTGCCAGCAGCTTACAAGCGGGGGTGAACACCGGGGAGCTGTTTTTT
few,TRBJ2-1,TRBD2,TRBV18,12,CASSRPGLGQFF,TGTGCCAGCTCACGACCGGGACTAGGTCAGTTCTTC